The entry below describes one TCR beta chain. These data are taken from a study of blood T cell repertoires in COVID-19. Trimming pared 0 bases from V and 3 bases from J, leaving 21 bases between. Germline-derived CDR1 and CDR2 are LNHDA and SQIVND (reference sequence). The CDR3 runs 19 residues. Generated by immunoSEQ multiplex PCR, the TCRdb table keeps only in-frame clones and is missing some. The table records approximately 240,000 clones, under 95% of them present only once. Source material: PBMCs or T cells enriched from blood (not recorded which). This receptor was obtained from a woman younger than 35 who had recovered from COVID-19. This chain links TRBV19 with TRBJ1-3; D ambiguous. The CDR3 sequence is CASSIDRAVGESGGNTIYF. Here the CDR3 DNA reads TGTGCCAGTAGTATAGATCGAGCGGTCGGGGAGTCCGGTGGAAACACCATATATTTT.